Below, 22 T cell receptor beta chains from the same sample are listed, as sequenced in a study of vaccination effects on CD4 cells after COVID-19. Here immunoSEQ multiplex PCR was the method, and the copy in TCRdb shows in-frame clones only, minus some. The data contain roughly 27,000 clones, about four fifths of them singletons. ViraFEST assay sequencing came after antigen-specific CD4+ T cells were expanded with viral peptide pools. The culture ran for nine to eleven days, and then CD4+ T cells were isolated. Two-dose BNT162b2 or mRNA-1273 vaccination was given to participants. Antigens of these TCRs are unknown. The specimen comprised CD4+ T cells from PBMCs cultured with HCoV-NL63 spike peptides, sampled after COVID-19 vaccination. These receptors were obtained from a human donor who received a COVID-19 vaccine. Some clones in this sample may be carry-over from other donors' samples.

The rearrangement joins TRBV5-6 to TRBJ2-5, with D uncertain. Germline V gene lookup returns CDR1 SGHDT and CDR2 YYEEEE. The CDR3 has 13 amino acids. Trimming removed 3 bases at V and 2 bases at J, with 8 bases between. This chain's CDR3 is CASSSGRQETQYF. DNA of the CDR3: TGTGCCAGCAGCTCGGGCAGGCAAGAGACCCAGTACTTC.

CDR3 loop: CASTLLAGHNEQFF. CDR3 DNA: TGTGCCAGCACCCTACTAGCGGGCCACAATGAGCAGTTCTTC. The rearrangement uses TRBV6-6 and TRBJ2-1; 9 bases line up with TRBD2. This CDR3 is built from 14 residues. Germline assignment: CDR1 MNHNY and CDR2 SVGAGI (reference sequence). Trimming at V came to 7 bases and at J to 5 bases, leaving 6 bases not matched to a gene.

The V call is TRBV7-8, the J call TRBJ1-1; D gene unclear. Germline loops: CDR1 SGHVS, CDR2 FQNEAQ. The V end lost 3 bases, the J end lost 1 base, and 6 bases lay between the germline ends. This CDR3 has 13 residues. The CDR3 region is CASSFQRNTEAFF. CDR3 sequence (DNA): TGTGCCAGCAGCTTCCAGCGGAACACTGAAGCTTTCTTT.

V usage is TRBV6-5 and J usage is TRBJ1-1; D is unresolved. The CDR3 length is 13 residues. Germline values: CDR1 MNHEY, CDR2 SVGAGI. V lost 2 bases to trimming and J lost 8 bases, with 12 bases between them. Written as DNA, the CDR3 is TGTGCCAGCAGTTACAGTTACCCGGCGGAAGCTTTCTTT. Amino acid sequence: CASSYSYPAEAFF.

The chain couples TRBV5-1 to TRBJ2-5, with TRBD2 identical over 8 bases. The CDR3 totals 14 residues. V shed 7 bases and J 5 bases; nucleotides not matched to a gene: 10. Germline V lookup: CDR1 SGHRS, CDR2 YFSETQ. The CDR3 loop is CASSRGSGDETQYF. The DNA for the CDR3 is TGCGCCAGCTCCAGGGGTAGCGGGGATGAGACCCAGTACTTC.

This rearrangement joins TRBV10-3 to TRBJ2-2; weak D call: TRBD1 (5 bases). Germline V gene sequence: CDR1 ENHRY, CDR2 SYGVKD. V was cut by 3 bases and J by 2 bases, with 13 bases left in between. This CDR3 region has 16 residues. The CDR3 here is CAISDWGRGNTGELFF. As DNA, the CDR3 is TGTGCCATCAGTGATTGGGGAAGGGGCAACACCGGGGAGCTGTTTTTT.

The chain couples TRBV10-1 to TRBJ2-2; D may be TRBD1 (6 bases). Germline V gene data show CDR1 as WNHNN and CDR2 as SYGVQD (reference sequence). Between the trimmed V and J ends, which lost 4 bases and 4 bases, there was a span of 13 bases. The CDR3 has 15 amino acids. The CDR3 protein is CASSGDPRGTGELFF. The CDR3, as DNA: TGCGCCAGCAGTGGGGACCCCAGGGGCACCGGGGAGCTGTTTTTT.

The V call is TRBV5-6, the J call TRBJ1-2, with 8 bases identical to TRBD1. Germline lookup yields CDR1 SGHDT and CDR2 YYEEEE. Trimming at V came to 1 base and at J to 4 bases, leaving 9 bases not matched to a gene. There are 16 residues in the CDR3. The CDR3 DNA reads as TGTGCCAGCAGCTTGTCCAGGGGGCTTACACTCTATGGCTACACCTTC. Its translation is CASSLSRGLTLYGYTF.

The J gene is TRBJ1-2, the V gene TRBV4-1; D is uncertain. Germline V gene lookup returns CDR1 MGHRA and CDR2 YSYEKL. Trimming took off 5 bases at V and 3 bases at J, with 19 bases between the two ends. This CDR3 comprises 16 residues. As DNA, the CDR3 is TGCGCCAGCAGCGTAGGCCGAGAAGGGCTGGACTATGGCTACACCTTC. Amino acid sequence: CASSVGREGLDYGYTF.

The chain combines TRBV7-3 with TRBJ1-1; D gene uncertain. The germline CDR1 and CDR2 sequences are SGHTA and FQGTGA. The V end lost 6 bases, the J end lost 1 base, and 9 bases lay between the germline ends. This CDR3 has 13 amino acids. The CDR3 coding sequence is TGTGCCAGCAGAGCACAGCCGAACACTGAAGCTTTCTTT. Encoded protein: CASRAQPNTEAFF.

V usage is TRBV29-1 and J usage is TRBJ1-1; D is ambiguous. Trimming cost V 2 bases and J 7 bases, with 11 bases left between them. The CDR3 has 12 amino acids. The germline V gene encodes CDR1 SQVTM and CDR2 ANQGSEA. CDR3 sequence reads: CSVEHGGDEAFF. The CDR3 DNA follows: TGCAGCGTTGAACATGGTGGGGATGAAGCTTTCTTT.

The chain employs TRBV11-2 and TRBJ1-2; D perhaps matches TRBD1 (5 bases). Trimming took 2 bases from V and 5 from J, leaving 9 bases between them. Germline V gene lookup returns CDR1 SGHAT and CDR2 FQNNGV. The CDR3 consists of 13 residues. The CDR3 bases are TGTGCCAGCAGCTTACCAGGGAAATATGGCTACACCTTC. This encodes CASSLPGKYGYTF.

V usage is TRBV9 and J usage is TRBJ1-4; D is unclear. The germline V gene encodes CDR1 SGDLS and CDR2 YYNGEE. There are 14 residues in the CDR3. The ends were cut back, 2 bases at V and 0 bases at J, with 5 bases in the middle. The CDR3 DNA follows: TGTGCCAGCAGCGTTTCGACAACTAATGAAAAACTGTTTTTT. Amino acid sequence: CASSVSTTNEKLFF.

The chain employs TRBV29-1 and TRBJ1-2; no clear D. CDR3 length: 13 residues. Germline CDR1 SQVTM, CDR2 ANQGSEA. Between the trimmed V and J ends, which lost 0 bases and 5 bases, there was a span of 10 bases. The CDR3 is CSVEDFHGYGYTF. The CDR3 DNA sequence: TGCAGCGTTGAAGATTTTCATGGTTATGGCTACACCTTC.

The rearrangement joins TRBV18 to TRBJ1-5; D gene uncertain. In germline, CDR1 is KGHSH, CDR2 LQKENI. CDR3 length: 16 residues. Trimming shortened V by 1 base and J by 2 bases, and 12 bases separated the two germline ends. In DNA form, the CDR3 reads TGTGCCAGCTCACCACGTAGAGAGGATGGCAATCAGCCCCAGCATTTT. Amino acid sequence: CASSPRREDGNQPQHF. The variable domain in full, with the rest retrieved from reference TRBV18 and TRBJ1-5, is NAGVMQNPRHLVRRRGQEARLRCSPMKGHSHVYWYRQLPEEGLKFMVYLQKENIIDESGMPKERFSAEFPKEGPSILRIQQVVRGDSAAYFCASSPRREDGNQPQHFGDGTRLSIL.

This clone appeared once. The chain combines TRBV19 with TRBJ1-4; 8 bases align to TRBD1. Germline V gene lookup returns CDR1 LNHDA and CDR2 SQIVND (reference sequence). Losses at the gene ends were 6 bases for V and 4 bases for J; bases not matched to a gene: 10. The CDR3 is made up of 16 amino acids. CDR3 amino acids: CASSTTDRGFNEKLFF. CDR3 coding DNA: TGTGCCAGTAGCACAACCGACAGGGGCTTTAATGAAAAACTGTTTTTT.

In this sample, this clone turned up a few times. The chain combines TRBV12-3 or TRBV12-4 with TRBJ2-1; 8 nucleotides agree with TRBD1. Trimming took 5 bases from V and 7 from J; bases not matched to a gene: 4. The CDR3 sequence is 13 residues long. DNA for the CDR3: TGTGCCAGCAGTCGGACAGGGTGGAATGAGCAGTTCTTC. This gives the protein CASSRTGWNEQFF.

The chain links TRBV19 to TRBJ1-4, with D possibly being TRBD1 (6 bases). Germline CDR1 and CDR2: LNHDA and SQIVND (reference sequence). Trimming stripped 6 bases from V and 9 bases from J, with 14 bases between. This CDR3 spans 13 amino acids. The CDR3 loop is CASRTGQFQKLFF. In DNA, the CDR3 is TGTGCCAGTAGGACAGGCCAATTTCAAAAACTGTTTTTT. The full variable domain, its missing parts supplied by reference TRBV19 and TRBJ1-4, is DGGITQSPKYLFRKEGQNVTLSCEQNLNHDAMYWYRQDPGQGLRLIYYSQIVNDFQKGDIAEGYSVSREKKESFPLTVTSAQKNPTAFYLCASRTGQFQKLFFGSGTQLSVL.

The V and J genes are TRBV6-6 and TRBJ1-1; weak D call: TRBD1 (5 bases). This CDR3 has 13 amino acids. Deletions cut 6 bases from V and 0 bases from J, with 8 bases between. Germline-derived CDR1 and CDR2 are MNHNY and SVGAGI (reference sequence). The CDR3 here is CASRRDLNTEAFF. DNA for the CDR3: TGTGCCAGCAGGAGGGACTTGAACACTGAAGCTTTCTTT.

The genes are TRBV7-2 and TRBJ2-6, with D maybe TRBD2 (7 bases). V lost 1 base and J lost 5, with 15 bases in between. This CDR3 region has 17 residues. Germline V CDR1 and CDR2: SGHTA, FQGNSA. In DNA form, the CDR3 reads TGTGCCAGCAGCTTAGGTGGGGGGGCGCCTAGGGCCAACGTCCTGACTTTC. It encodes CASSLGGGAPRANVLTF.

The rearrangement links TRBV7-9 to TRBJ1-3; D remains ambiguous. The CDR3 spans 13 residues. The germline V and J ends were trimmed by 1 base and 2 bases, with 3 bases remaining between them. Germline lookup yields CDR1 SEHNR and CDR2 FQNEAQ (reference sequence). The CDR3 DNA follows: TGTGCCAGCAGCTTAGTTCCTGGAAACACCATATATTTT. This translates into CASSLVPGNTIYF.

The rearrangement links TRBV4-1 to TRBJ2-7; no reliable D call. The germline CDR1 and CDR2 sequences are MGHRA and YSYEKL. The V end was cut by 0 bases, the J end by 3 bases, with 12 bases between. The CDR3 spans 15 residues. For the CDR3, the DNA is TGCGCCAGCAGCCAAGACAGGTGGAGCTTCTACGAGCAGTACGTC. This sequence encodes CASSQDRWSFYEQYV.